This TCR beta chain comes out of a study of early stage breast cancer tumors. Study-level background: Most invasive tumors, about 75% of the 16, were ER+/PR+/HER2-. Points from the study as a whole: Compared with adjacent normal breast tissue, tumors showed 2 to 2.5-fold greater T cell density and higher clonality. Blood repertoires resembled normal breast more than tumor. Most shared enriched TCRB sequences were commonly generated ones.

Method: immunoSEQ multiplex PCR; TCRdb's copy keeps in-frame clones and lacks some. The sample has about 50,000 clones, around 80% seen once. The CDR3 is 14 residues long. Looked up from germline, CDR1 is SGDLS and CDR2 is YYNGEE. Losses at the gene ends were 2 bases for V and 6 bases for J; bases not matched to a gene: 7. A remark on this clone: Its antigen remains unidentified.

The genes are TRBV9 and TRBJ1-2, with 7 bases that match TRBD1. The specimen was blood. This TCR derives from a person in their forties with breast cancer. The CDR3: CASSVSGTDDGYTF. DNA of the CDR3: TGTGCCAGCAGCGTTTCCGGGACAGACGATGGCTACACCTTC.